The sequence of this T cell receptor (beta chain) was determined in a study of T cell responses to AZD1222 COVID-19 vaccine. Whole-study results and caveats: Spike was spanned by vaccine-associated CD4 TCRs, which were dominant at 160-218 and 743-854.

Method: immunoSEQ multiplex PCR; TCRdb's copy keeps in-frame clones and lacks some. There are about 140,000 clones in the sample; around 91% occur only once, and approximately 4.5% lies in the top ten. This clone was detected once. The antigen is not known. The CDR3 has 13 residues. CDR1 and CDR2 from the germline V gene are SEHNR and FQNEAQ (reference sequence). J was trimmed by 3 bases and V by 3 bases; bases with no gene match: 1. The chain carries TRBV7-9 and TRBJ1-2; 7 bases are a match to TRBD1. The clonotype comes from an adult in good health. Sequencing used peripheral blood, obtained on day 0 of AZD1222 vaccination. CDR3 in DNA: TGTGCCAGCAGCTTCGGACAGGACTATGGCTACACCTTC. Its translation: CASSFGQDYGYTF.